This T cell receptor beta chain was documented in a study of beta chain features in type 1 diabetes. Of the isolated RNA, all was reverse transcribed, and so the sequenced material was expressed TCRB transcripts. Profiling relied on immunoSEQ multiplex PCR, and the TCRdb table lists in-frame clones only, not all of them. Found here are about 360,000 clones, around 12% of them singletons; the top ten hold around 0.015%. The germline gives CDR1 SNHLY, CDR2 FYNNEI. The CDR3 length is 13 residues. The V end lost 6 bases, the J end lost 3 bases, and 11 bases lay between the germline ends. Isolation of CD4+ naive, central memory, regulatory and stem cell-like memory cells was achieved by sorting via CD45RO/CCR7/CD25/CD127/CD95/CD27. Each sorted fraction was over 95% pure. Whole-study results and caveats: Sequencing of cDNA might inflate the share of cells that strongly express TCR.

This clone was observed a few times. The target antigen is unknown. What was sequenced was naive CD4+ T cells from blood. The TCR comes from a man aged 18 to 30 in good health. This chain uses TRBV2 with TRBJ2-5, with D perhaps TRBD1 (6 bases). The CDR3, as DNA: TGTGCCAGCAGCCTACAGGGCGAAGAGACCCAGTACTTC. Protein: CASSLQGEETQYF.